The 2 T cell receptor beta chains presented below share a single source sample, sequenced in a study of OX40 agonist ivuxolimab in advanced cancers. Clones were sequenced by immunoSEQ multiplex PCR, and TCRdb holds only the in-frame ones, with some missing. The sample holds roughly 10,000 clones, around 90% seen once. The starting material was CD4+ or CD8+ T cells sorted from blood, obtained in a trial of the OX40 agonist ivuxolimab. These receptors were collected from an adult with an advanced solid tumor such as melanoma, head and neck, liver or kidney cancer.

Written as DNA, the CDR3 is TGTGCCAGCAGCCAAGCCGAGAATAGCAATCAGCCCCAGCATTTT. Its protein product is CASSQAENSNQPQHF. J is TRBJ1-5 and V is TRBV4-2; D uncertain. This CDR3 is 15 amino acids long. The germline gives CDR1 LGHNA, CDR2 YNFKEQ. Trimming shortened V by 1 base and J by 0 bases, and 7 bases separated the two germline ends.

V and J are TRBV29-1 and TRBJ1-1, with 12 positions matching TRBD1. CDR1 SQVTM and CDR2 ANQGSEA come from the germline V gene. Trimming took 6 bases from V and 1 from J; bases not matched to a gene: 6. This CDR3 comprises 15 residues. CDR3 in amino acids: CSVMGTGGQNTEAFF. DNA of the CDR3: TGCAGCGTGATGGGGACAGGGGGCCAGAACACTGAAGCTTTCTTT.